This TCR beta chain was identified during a study of shared clonotypes between healthy human individuals (TCRdb year 2020). Background on the whole study: The cohort included three men and a couple of women between 18 and 49 years of age. Blood TCR repertoires of roughly five healthy adults were deeply sequenced to estimate repertoire size and the extent of clonotype sharing between individuals. To increase sequencing depth and limit assay-specific biases, different laboratories used diverse techniques to prepare libraries and sequence TCR repertoires. Per donor, three plates each were used for CD4 naive and CD4 memory, two for CD8 naive, and one for CD8 memory. Leukapheresis yielded between about 0.94 and 8.9 billion PBMCs per donor. Study-wide findings and limitations: Because the study included only a small number of donors, the genetic and exposure-history diversity represented was limited. Even with the large sequencing depth, rarefaction of the sorted-subset datasets indicated that sequencing was incomplete. Based on pairwise subsampling, the degree of clonotype sharing among donors was expected to be affected by sequencing depth. Higher generation probabilities were observed for clonotypes shared by all four sorted-subset donors than for non-shared clonotypes. Naive subsets generally had larger estimated clonotype richness than memory subsets. Roughly 5% of naive CD4, 3.5% of naive CD8, approximately 2.2% of memory CD4, and around 0.42% of memory CD8 clonotypes were shared across a few donors. Sampling was limited to blood, and TCR repertoires in tissue likely differ from TCR repertoires in blood.

Using the deep immunoSEQ assay, TCR CDR3 regions were amplified from genomic DNA by multiplex PCR. Genomic DNA extracted from each cell subset was distributed evenly over all wells of several immunoSEQ 96-well plates, and each plate served as one replicate. For sorted subsets, about 0.2 ug genomic DNA, equal to some 28,000 T cell genomes, was loaded into each replicate PCR. Purified libraries were measured with a Qubit 3.0 fluorometer, size-checked on a Bioanalyzer 2100, and measured again with the KAPA Library Quantification kit. Every immunoSEQ 96-well plate was sequenced on a separate single-read 150-cycle Illumina NextSeq 550 flow cell. The authors processed their data as follows. Because the immunoSEQ output included only junctional sequences and no quality scores, the filtering could not be the same as the filtering used for full-length reads. To assign V/J genes and CDR3, sequences were annotated against IMGT germline references using PyIR, a Python wrapper for IgBLAST v1.9. Reads were removed for weak V/J assignments (E-value above 1e-6), missing CDR3, stop codons, out-of-frame junctions, or ambiguous translated residues. V3J clonotypes were defined by identical inferred V gene, J gene, and CDR3 amino acid sequence. The percentage overlap between two repertoires was calculated by dividing the number of shared unique clonotypes by the size of the smaller repertoire. Three approaches were used to assess repertoire richness: RTK rarefaction, the Chao1 estimator, and Recon v2.1 estimates of unobserved clonotypes. Generation probabilities were computed with OLGA for all TCRbeta clonotypes obtained by the gDNA method from a handful of donors. TCRdb holds this immuneACCESS table with in-frame rearrangements only. Some clones are missing; in checked studies, unresolved V genes explain under half, and the rest has no known cause. D and trimming come from the DNA, and the V and J calls and clone size come from that table. The sample data list over 700,000 clones, and approximately 72% of these were observed just once. The leading ten clones occupy under 2% of the sample.

Inclusive of the bounding cysteine and phenylalanine, the CDR3 is 13 residues long. Just the 39-base CDR3 DNA is kept, in frame starting at base 1. For CDR1 and CDR2, the germline V gene lists SGDLS and YYNGEE. Between the V and J ends, shortened by 3 bases and 2 bases respectively, the junction contains 7 bases. Healthy HIV-negative adults with no recently reported acute infections or vaccinations were included as donors. Only Caucasian adults living in Nashville, Tennessee, USA were represented among the donors. Magnetic negative selection was used to enrich CD4+ T cells, after which naive cells were positively selected on CD45RA and the negative fraction became the memory subset. Blood was collected by leukapheresis, and PBMCs were isolated by Ficoll-Histopaque density gradient centrifugation and then cryopreserved in liquid nitrogen vapor phase. Purity and quantity of every magnetically sorted T cell population were checked by analytical flow cytometry. From each sorted fraction, genomic DNA was isolated and quantified by UV absorbance on a Nanodrop 2000c.

Details on this clone: Its target antigen remains unknown. No base quality information exists; no much larger clone differs at one position.

This clonotype was obtained from a woman aged 30 to 39 in good health. The V and J genes are TRBV9 and TRBJ2-3; tentative D gene TRBD2, with 5 bases matching. Sequences were obtained from memory CD4+ T cells sorted from blood. What the cell subset or site label conveys for this sample: CD45RA-negative fraction. For the CDR3, the sequence is CASSADYTDTQYF. The nucleotide sequence reads TGTGCCAGCAGCGCTGACTACACAGATACGCAGTATTTT.